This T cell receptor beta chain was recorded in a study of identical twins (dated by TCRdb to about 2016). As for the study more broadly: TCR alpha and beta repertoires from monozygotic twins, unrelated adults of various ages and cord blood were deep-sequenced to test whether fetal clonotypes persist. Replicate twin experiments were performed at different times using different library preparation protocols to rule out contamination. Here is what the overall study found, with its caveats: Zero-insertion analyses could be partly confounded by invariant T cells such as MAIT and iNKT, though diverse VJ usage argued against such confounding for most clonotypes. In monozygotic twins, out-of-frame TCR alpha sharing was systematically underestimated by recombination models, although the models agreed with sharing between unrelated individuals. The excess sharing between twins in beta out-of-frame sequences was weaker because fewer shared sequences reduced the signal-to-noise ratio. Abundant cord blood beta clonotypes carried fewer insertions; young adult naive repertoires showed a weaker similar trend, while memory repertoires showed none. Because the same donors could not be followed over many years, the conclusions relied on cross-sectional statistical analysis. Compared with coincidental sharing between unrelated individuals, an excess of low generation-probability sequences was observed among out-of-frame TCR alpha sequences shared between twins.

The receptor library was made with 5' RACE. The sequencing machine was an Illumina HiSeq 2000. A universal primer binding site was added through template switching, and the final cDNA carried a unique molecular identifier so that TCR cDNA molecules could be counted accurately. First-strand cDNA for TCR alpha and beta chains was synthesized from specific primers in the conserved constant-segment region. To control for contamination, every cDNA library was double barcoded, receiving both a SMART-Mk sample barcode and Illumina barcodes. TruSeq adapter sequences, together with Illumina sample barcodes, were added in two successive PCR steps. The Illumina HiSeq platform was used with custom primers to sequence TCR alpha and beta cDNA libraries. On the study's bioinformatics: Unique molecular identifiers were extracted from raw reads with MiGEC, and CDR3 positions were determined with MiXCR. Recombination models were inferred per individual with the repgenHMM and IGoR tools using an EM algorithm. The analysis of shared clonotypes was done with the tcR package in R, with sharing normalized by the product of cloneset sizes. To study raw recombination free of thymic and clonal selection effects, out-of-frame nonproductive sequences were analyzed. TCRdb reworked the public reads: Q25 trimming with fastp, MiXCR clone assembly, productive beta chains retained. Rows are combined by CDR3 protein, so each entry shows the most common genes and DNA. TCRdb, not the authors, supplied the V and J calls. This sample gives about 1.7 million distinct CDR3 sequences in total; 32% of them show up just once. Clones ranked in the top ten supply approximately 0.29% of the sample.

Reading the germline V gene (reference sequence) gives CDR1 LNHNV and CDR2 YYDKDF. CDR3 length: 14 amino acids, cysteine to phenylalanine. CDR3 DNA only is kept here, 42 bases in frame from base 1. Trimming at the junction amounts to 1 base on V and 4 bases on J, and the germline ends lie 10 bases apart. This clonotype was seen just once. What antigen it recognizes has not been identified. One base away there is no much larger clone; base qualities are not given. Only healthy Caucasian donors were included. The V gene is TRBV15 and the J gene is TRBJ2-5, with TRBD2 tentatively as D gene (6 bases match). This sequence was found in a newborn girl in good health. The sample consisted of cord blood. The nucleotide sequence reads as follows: TGTGCCACCAGCAGAGTGCGCGGGGCAGAGACCCAGTACTTC. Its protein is CATSRVRGAETQYF.